These 23 T cell receptor beta chains originate from one sample sequenced in a study of beta chain features in type 1 diabetes. Expressed TCRB transcripts were sequenced, since all the RNA that had been isolated was reverse transcribed. Measured with immunoSEQ multiplex PCR; TCRdb has only the in-frame clones, and not every one. The sample has under 200,000 clones; about 9% are singletons. The antigens these receptors bind are not known. Study-wide results and caveats: People with Type 1 diabetes carried modestly yet significantly shorter TCRB CDR3s in all four CD4+ subsets.

Sequencing was performed on central memory CD4+ T cells from blood. The origin of the receptors is a woman aged 18-35 years with type 1 diabetes.

This chain joins TRBV2 and TRBJ2-1, with a tentative D call TRBD2 (5 bases). The germline CDR1 and CDR2 sequences are SNHLY and FYNNEI. Trimming left V 6 bases short and J 6 bases short, with 15 bases between. The CDR3 loop spans 14 amino acids. CDR3 residues: CASRGSTSGNEQFF. The DNA of the CDR3 is TGTGCCAGCAGGGGCTCAACAAGCGGCAATGAGCAGTTCTTC.

This clone was seen a few times. V usage is TRBV29-1 and J usage is TRBJ1-1; 10 bases are shared with TRBD1. Germline trimming cut 7 bases from V and 2 bases from J; bases unmatched to any gene: 4. The CDR3 is 13 amino acids. The germline V gene has CDR1 SQVTM and CDR2 ANQGSEA. DNA of the CDR3: TGCAGCGGGGGACAGGGGAAAAACACTGAAGCTTTCTTT. Protein: CSGGQGKNTEAFF.

J is TRBJ2-7 and V is TRBV6-5; a possible D gene is TRBD2 (5 bases). Germline CDR1 MNHEY, CDR2 SVGAGI. CDR3 length: 13 amino acids. Trimming removed 7 bases at V and 2 bases at J, with 12 bases between. The CDR3 here is CASTPGSPYEQYF. The CDR3 DNA reads TGTGCCAGCACCCCGGGGTCACCCTACGAGCAGTACTTC.

The chain joins TRBV10-2 to TRBJ2-5; 14 nucleotides agree with TRBD2. The germline V gene has CDR1 WSHSY and CDR2 SAAADI. V lost 0 bases to trimming and J lost 5 bases; unmatched junction nucleotides: 5. The CDR3 length is 17 residues. The CDR3 loop reads CASSESGTSGGQETQYF. As DNA, the CDR3 is TGCGCCAGCAGTGAGTCGGGGACTAGCGGGGGTCAGGAGACCCAGTACTTC.

The sample holds a few counts of this clone. The gene calls are TRBV2 and TRBJ1-6; D gene unclear. Germline V lookup: CDR1 SNHLY, CDR2 FYNNEI. There are 12 residues in the CDR3. Trimming cost V 9 bases and J 8 bases, with 11 bases left between them. CDR3 in amino acids: CARSRGDSPLHF. CDR3 nucleotide sequence: TGTGCCAGATCACGCGGGGATTCACCCCTCCACTTT.

V usage is TRBV4-2 and J usage is TRBJ2-5; TRBD2 aligns across 7 bases. After removal of 1 base from V and 1 base from J, the junction contained 0 bases not matched to a gene. This CDR3 spans 14 amino acids. Germline lookup yields CDR1 LGHNA and CDR2 YNFKEQ. The CDR3 DNA is TGTGCCAGCAGCCAAGGGGGGGGCCAAGAGACCCAGTACTTC. Its protein product is CASSQGGGQETQYF.

This rearrangement joins TRBV5-6 to TRBJ2-7; D is ambiguous. This CDR3 spans 11 amino acids. Germline CDR1 and CDR2: SGHDT and YYEEEE. Deletions cut 2 bases from V and 7 bases from J, with 7 bases between. As DNA, the CDR3 is TGTGCCAGCAGCTTACTGCGGGAGCAGTACTTC. Protein product: CASSLLREQYF.

This clone was counted a few times. V is TRBV25-1 and J is TRBJ2-1; no reliable D call. V was cut by 4 bases and J by 7 bases, with 8 bases left in between. Germline V gene data show CDR1 as MGHDK and CDR2 as SYGVNS. CDR3 length: 12 amino acids. The CDR3, as DNA: TGTGCCAGCAGTGGCCAGTTGAATGAGCAGTTCTTC. Its translation: CASSGQLNEQFF. Supplemented by reference TRBV25-1 and TRBJ2-1, the full variable domain reads EADIYQTPRYLVIGTGKKITLECSQTMGHDKMYWYQQDPGMELHLIHYSYGVNSTEKGDLSSESTVSRIRTEHFPLTLESARPSHTSQYLCASSGQLNEQFFGPGTRLTVL.

This clone was counted between two and nine times. This rearrangement joins TRBV10-3 to TRBJ2-3; 12 nucleotides line up with TRBD2. The CDR3 has 14 amino acids. The junction had 6 bases not matched to a gene; V was cut back by 8 bases and J by 6 bases. CDR1 is ENHRY and CDR2 is SYGVKD in the germline V gene. The CDR3 region is CAIAPSGGADTQYF. CDR3 bases: TGTGCCATCGCGCCTAGCGGGGGGGCCGATACGCAGTATTTT.

The chain carries TRBV7-2 and TRBJ2-7; 14 nucleotides agree with TRBD2. The CDR3 spans 15 residues. The germline gives CDR1 SGHTA, CDR2 FQGNSA. With 1 base clipped from V and 7 bases from J, the junction kept 3 bases outside the gene matches. CDR3 in amino acids: CASSLGLAGGREQYF. CDR3 nucleotide sequence: TGTGCCAGCAGCTTAGGACTAGCGGGGGGGCGAGAGCAGTACTTC.

The chain is built from TRBV14 and TRBJ2-3, with D perhaps matching TRBD2 (7 bases). There are 14 residues in the CDR3. Trimming cost V 4 bases and J 0 bases, with 8 bases left between them. Looked up from germline, CDR1 is SGHDN and CDR2 is FVKESK. The CDR3 spells CASSRGGSTDTQYF. CDR3 DNA sequence: TGTGCCAGCAGCCGCGGGGGCAGCACAGATACGCAGTATTTT.

V is TRBV9 and J is TRBJ2-5; tentative D call: TRBD2 (6 bases). Germline V lookup: CDR1 SGDLS, CDR2 YYNGEE. V lost 4 bases, J lost 2 bases, and 12 bases lay in between. The CDR3 sequence is 14 residues long. CDR3 in amino acids: CASSPLGTQETQYF. CDR3 nucleotide sequence: TGTGCCAGCAGCCCACTTGGGACTCAAGAGACCCAGTACTTC. Full variable domain (rest looked up from reference TRBV9 and TRBJ2-5): DSGVTQTPKHLITATGQRVTLRCSPRSGDLSVYWYQQSLDQGLQFLIQYYNGEERAKGNILERFSAQQFPDLHSELNLSSLELGDSALYFCASSPLGTQETQYFGPGTRLLVL.

V gene TRBV4-2 combines with J gene TRBJ1-5, with a weak D call TRBD1 (6 bases). The V gene's germline CDR1 is LGHNA and CDR2 YNFKEQ. The CDR3 extends over 15 amino acids. V dropped 1 base and J dropped 3 bases, with 10 bases sitting between them. CDR3: CASSQGGQANQPQHF. In nucleotides, the CDR3 is TGTGCCAGCAGCCAAGGGGGGCAGGCCAATCAGCCCCAGCATTTT.

This clone has more than one count but fewer than ten. The chain uses TRBV5-4 and TRBJ1-5; possibly TRBD1 for D (6 bases). Deletions cut 2 bases from V and 9 bases from J, with 15 bases between. CDR1 and CDR2 from the germline V gene are SGHNT and YYREEE (reference sequence). CDR3 length: 14 amino acids. CDR3 amino acids: CASSLYGGAGPQHF. The CDR3 DNA reads as TGTGCCAGCAGCTTATATGGGGGCGCGGGGCCCCAGCATTTT.

This clone was counted only a few times. The chain couples TRBV4-2 to TRBJ1-1; possibly TRBD1 for D (5 bases). Germline CDR1 LGHNA, CDR2 YNFKEQ. The CDR3 has 12 residues. V lost 5 bases and J 5 bases, leaving 9 bases between the germline ends. The CDR3 region has the DNA TGTGCCAGCAGCTTTGACAGTACTGAAGCTTTCTTT. Protein: CASSFDSTEAFF.

This clone has a handful of counts. The V and J genes are TRBV11-3 and TRBJ2-1, with no clear D. Germline V gene data show CDR1 as SGHNT and CDR2 as YENEEA. The CDR3 is 15 residues long. With 4 bases removed from V and 6 bases from J, the gap between germline ends came to 16 bases. DNA for the CDR3: TGTGCCAGCAGCTATACCCCCTGGGCTATCAATGAGCAGTTCTTC. Translation: CASSYTPWAINEQFF. The full variable domain, completed using reference TRBV11-3 and TRBJ2-1, is EAGVVQSPRYKIIEKKQPVAFWCNPISGHNTLYWYLQNLGQGPELLIRYENEEAVDDSQLPKDRFSAERLKGVDSTLKIQPAELGDSAVYLCASSYTPWAINEQFFGPGTRLTVL.

V usage is TRBV5-1 and J usage is TRBJ2-7, with unresolved D. Looked up from germline, CDR1 is SGHRS and CDR2 is YFSETQ. The length of the CDR3 is 13 residues. Between the trimmed V and J ends, which lost 7 bases and 3 bases, there was a span of 14 bases. The CDR3 loop reads CASATASVYEQYF. CDR3 in DNA: TGCGCCAGCGCAACCGCGAGCGTCTACGAGCAGTACTTC.

The J gene is TRBJ2-5, the V gene TRBV5-1; TRBD1 aligns across 10 bases. This CDR3 is built from 15 residues. Germline CDR1 and CDR2: SGHRS and YFSETQ. With V trimmed by 0 bases and J by 4 bases, 3 bases remained unmatched. CDR3 amino acids: CASSLARTGGETQYF. The CDR3 coding sequence is TGCGCCAGCAGCTTGGCAAGGACAGGGGGAGAGACCCAGTACTTC. Drawing the rest from reference TRBV5-1 and TRBJ2-5, the complete variable domain is KAGVTQTPRYLIKTRGQQVTLSCSPISGHRSVSWYQQTPGQGLQFLFEYFSETQRNKGNFPGRFSGRQFSNSRSEMNVSTLELGDSALYLCASSLARTGGETQYFGPGTRLLVL.

This clone has more than one count but fewer than ten. Compared with germline, one end of the junction differs, possibly owing to a read error. V is TRBV7-7 and J is TRBJ1-1, with unresolved D. The CDR3 has 13 amino acids. Germline values: CDR1 SSHAT, CDR2 FNYEAQ (reference sequence). CDR3 coding DNA: TGTGCTAGCAGCTCTACAGAGAACACTGAAGCTTTCTTT. Its translation: CASSSTENTEAFF.

This clone was seen a handful of times. This chain links TRBV7-2 with TRBJ2-1, with D unresolved. Germline V gene data show CDR1 as SGHTA and CDR2 as FQGNSA. Between the trimmed V and J ends, which lost 2 bases and 9 bases, there was a span of 5 bases. The CDR3 is 11 residues long. The CDR3 DNA sequence: TGTGCCAGCAGCTTATCGGTTGAGCAGTTCTTC. Encoded protein: CASSLSVEQFF.

This clone was seen only a few times. This chain uses TRBV28 with TRBJ2-7, with D possibly matching TRBD2 (6 bases). CDR1 MDHEN and CDR2 SYDVKM come from the germline V gene. The CDR3 length is 11 residues. V lost 8 bases, J lost 13 bases, and 18 bases lay in between. As DNA, the CDR3 is TGTGCCAGCTCGAGGTCGGGGACTGCCTACTTC. It codes for CASSRSGTAYF.

The chain carries TRBV30 and TRBJ2-1, with 12 bases lining up with TRBD2. V was pared by 3 bases and J by 6 bases, with 3 bases of the junction left unmatched. The germline V gene has CDR1 GTSNPN and CDR2 SVGIG (reference sequence). This CDR3 spans 14 amino acids. This CDR3 is CAWRGLAGLNEQFF. CDR3 nucleotide sequence: TGTGCCTGGAGAGGACTAGCGGGACTCAATGAGCAGTTCTTC. The complete variable domain, with remaining parts taken from reference TRBV30 and TRBJ2-1, reads SQTIHQWPATLVQPVGSPLSLECTVEGTSNPNLYWYRQAAGRGLQLLFYSVGIGQISSEVPQNLSASRPQDRQFILSSKKLLLSDSGFYLCAWRGLAGLNEQFFGPGTRLTVL.

This chain uses TRBV19 with TRBJ2-5; possible D gene TRBD1, 5 bases. In germline, CDR1 is LNHDA, CDR2 SQIVND (reference sequence). CDR3 length equals 13 residues. V lost 0 bases and J lost 7, with 9 bases in between. The DNA for the CDR3 is TGTGCCAGTAGTATAGACAGGGTAGGGACCCAGTACTTC. Protein: CASSIDRVGTQYF. Together with reference TRBV19 and TRBJ2-5, the CDR3 gives the full variable domain: DGGITQSPKYLFRKEGQNVTLSCEQNLNHDAMYWYRQDPGQGLRLIYYSQIVNDFQKGDIAEGYSVSREKKESFPLTVTSAQKNPTAFYLCASSIDRVGTQYFGPGTRLLVL.